This T cell receptor beta chain was recorded in a study of blood T cells in healthy people across ages. Study-level results: It was the long-lived donors that had more naive CD4+ cells and higher diversity than aged donors.

A sample-barcoded 5' primer and a J-beta primer mix were used in a second PCR of roughly 6 to 11 cycles. A template-switch adaptor containing 12 random nucleotides labeled each cDNA molecule. TCRdb passed the 5' RACE reads through MiXCR, listing each CDR3 protein once. Of fewer than 2 million distinct CDR3 sequences listed, approximately 39% were seen once; the top ten hold roughly 23%. This clonotype was counted only a few times. Its antigen is not identified. V shed 5 bases and J 5 bases; nucleotides not matched to a gene: 12. Germline V gene data show CDR1 as SGHTA and CDR2 as FQGNSA. This CDR3 contains 17 residues.

V usage is TRBV7-2 and J usage is TRBJ2-1, with TRBD2 matching over 10 bases. Sequencing was done on a sample of blood. The TCR comes from a human donor in good health. The CDR3 sequence: CASSPTLAGGINNEQFF. The CDR3 DNA sequence: TGTGCCAGCAGCCCAACCTTAGCGGGGGGAATTAACAATGAGCAGTTCTTC.